The 23 T cell receptor beta chains given below trace back to one sample, sequenced in a study of T cell responses to AZD1222 COVID-19 vaccine. TCRdb keeps only in-frame clones here, not all; method: immunoSEQ multiplex PCR. The data contain roughly 150,000 clones, about 91% of them seen just once; the ten biggest clones take up approximately 2.2%. The material was peripheral blood, obtained on day 0 of AZD1222 vaccination. The source is an adult in good health.

The V gene is TRBV3-1 (or the pseudogene TRBV3-2), the J gene TRBJ2-7, with D maybe TRBD2 (6 bases). Germline V gene lookup returns CDR1 LGHDT and CDR2 YNNKEL (reference sequence). This CDR3 has 13 amino acids. V shed 4 bases and J shed 3 bases, with 10 bases lying between them. This CDR3 is CASSLVGGYEQYF. The CDR3 DNA sequence: TGTGCCAGCAGCCTGGTCGGGGGCTACGAGCAGTACTTC.

V is TRBV5-6 and J is TRBJ1-1, with D perhaps TRBD1 (6 bases). The CDR3 is 16 residues long. Per germline, CDR1 SGHDT and CDR2 YYEEEE. The V end lost 0 bases, the J end lost 0 bases, and 12 bases lay between the germline ends. CDR3 nucleotides: TGTGCCAGCAGCTTGGCCGGACAGATCATGAACACTGAAGCTTTCTTT. Encoded protein: CASSLAGQIMNTEAFF.

The CDR3 DNA reads TGTGCCAGCAGCCAAGATTGGGGCAACGATGGTGAAAAACTGTTTTTT. It translates to CASSQDWGNDGEKLFF. The rearrangement uses TRBV14 and TRBJ1-4; D may be TRBD1 (5 bases). Deletions cut 0 bases from V and 7 bases from J, with 15 bases between. The CDR3 runs 16 residues. Germline CDR1 reads SGHDN; CDR2 reads FVKESK.

The CDR3 DNA reads TGTGCCAGCAGCTTAAGCGGACAGGGGGCGGATACGCAGTATTTT. This codes for CASSLSGQGADTQYF. The rearrangement uses TRBV7-3 and TRBJ2-3; 11 nucleotides line up with TRBD1. Germline V CDR1 and CDR2: SGHTA, FQGTGA. This CDR3 contains 15 residues. Trimming cost V 1 base and J 6 bases; bases outside gene matches: 3. Filled out from reference TRBV7-3 and TRBJ2-3, the complete variable domain reads GAGVSQTPSNKVTEKGKYVELRCDPISGHTALYWYRQSLGQGPEFLIYFQGTGAADDSGLPNDRFFAVRPEGSVSTLKIQRTERGDSAVYLCASSLSGQGADTQYFGPGTRLTVL.

The chain combines TRBV27 with TRBJ1-3; 10 bases match TRBD1. This CDR3 has 16 amino acids. Germline lookup yields CDR1 MNHEY and CDR2 SMNVEV (reference sequence). V dropped 5 bases and J dropped 2; count of bases not matched to a gene: 6. The DNA for the CDR3 is TGTGCCAGCAGTACCGCCGGGACAGGGGCTGGAAACACCATATATTTT. Translated: CASSTAGTGAGNTIYF.

This chain joins TRBV5-4 and TRBJ2-7; 7 bases map to TRBD1. The CDR3 is 14 amino acids. V shed 3 bases and J 2 bases; nucleotides not matched to a gene: 5. Germline CDR1 SGHNT, CDR2 YYREEE (reference sequence). CDR3 amino acids: CASSWDSETYEQYF. CDR3 DNA: TGTGCCAGCAGCTGGGACAGCGAAACCTACGAGCAGTACTTC.

The rearrangement joins TRBV23-1 to TRBJ2-2; 7 bases are shared with TRBD1. TRBV23-1 is identified as an open reading frame with a role that is uncertain. The CDR3 covers 19 residues. The junction had 20 bases not matched to a gene; V was cut back by 3 bases and J by 7 bases. In nucleotides, the CDR3 is TGCGCCAGCAGTCATAAACTGGAGACAGGGTCAAGAGTTGACGGGGAGCTGTTTTTT. Translating it yields CASSHKLETGSRVDGELFF.

The J gene is TRBJ2-1, the V gene TRBV7-2; TRBD2 matches 14 bases. The V segment lost 3 bases and the J segment 10 bases; nucleotides outside the gene matches: 8. CDR3 length equals 16 residues. Germline V gene data show CDR1 as SGHTA and CDR2 as FQGNSA. The CDR3 DNA reads as TGTGCCAGCAGCTTTTTGGGACTAGCGGGGGTCCGGGAGCAGTTCTTC. This sequence encodes CASSFLGLAGVREQFF.

The rearrangement uses TRBV19 and TRBJ2-3; 9 nucleotides align to TRBD1. The germline V gene encodes CDR1 LNHDA and CDR2 SQIVND (reference sequence). The CDR3 is made up of 17 amino acids. J gave up 2 bases and V 5 bases, and 11 bases lay outside the gene matches. CDR3 nucleotides: TGTGCCAGTAGTTTCCCGGACAGGGGCAGGAACACAGATACGCAGTATTTT. It is translated as CASSFPDRGRNTDTQYF.

The V and J genes are TRBV12-1 and TRBJ1-1; the table calls TRBD1, which could not be checked here. TRBV12-1 is designated a pseudogene. The CDR3 runs to 14 residues. CDR3 region: CASSFGQVNTEAFF. In nucleotides, the CDR3 is TGTGCCAGCAGCTTCGGACAGGTGAACACTGAAGCTTTCTTT.

V is TRBV4-2 and J is TRBJ2-1; D might be TRBD2 (5 bases). The germline CDR1 and CDR2 sequences are LGHNA and YNFKEQ. This CDR3 is 15 amino acids long. The V end was cut by 4 bases, the J end by 5 bases, with 15 bases between. Here the CDR3 DNA reads TGTGCCAGCAGCCCGGCTGGACTTGGGAACAATGAGCAGTTCTTC. As protein: CASSPAGLGNNEQFF.

The chain carries TRBV19 and TRBJ1-6; D is ambiguous. This CDR3 has 14 residues. Germline CDR1 is LNHDA and CDR2 is SQIVND (reference sequence). The V end lost 2 bases, the J end lost 12 bases, and 14 bases lay between the germline ends. The CDR3 sequence: CASSILTERGPLHF. CDR3 coding DNA: TGTGCCAGTAGTATACTAACGGAGCGTGGACCCCTCCACTTT. Using reference TRBV19 and TRBJ1-6 for the parts outside the CDR3, the full variable domain is DGGITQSPKYLFRKEGQNVTLSCEQNLNHDAMYWYRQDPGQGLRLIYYSQIVNDFQKGDIAEGYSVSREKKESFPLTVTSAQKNPTAFYLCASSILTERGPLHFGNGTRLTVT.

On this clone itself: The identical CDR3 is also encoded by other nucleotide sequences in the sample. V usage is TRBV19 and J usage is TRBJ1-5, with 11 bases identical to TRBD1. From germline, CDR1 is LNHDA and CDR2 SQIVND (reference sequence). The CDR3 is made up of 15 amino acids. Trimming took 3 bases from V and 6 from J; bases not matched to a gene: 4. CDR3 DNA sequence: TGTGCCAGTAGTATCGGACAGGGGGCGGGTCAGCCCCAGCATTTT. This codes for CASSIGQGAGQPQHF.

This clone was seen once. CDR3 DNA: TGCGCCAGCAGCTTGGGGACAGGGCGGCATCAGCCCCAGCATTTT. Its translation is CASSLGTGRHQPQHF. The genes are TRBV5-1 and TRBJ1-5; 8 bases are a match to TRBD1. There are 15 residues in the CDR3. The V and J ends lost 0 bases and 5 bases, in that order; junction bases with no gene match: 4. Germline CDR1 SGHRS, CDR2 YFSETQ.

The chain combines TRBV4-1 with TRBJ1-6, with 8 nucleotides matching TRBD1. Losses at the gene ends were 6 bases for V and 7 bases for J; bases not matched to a gene: 2. Germline V gives CDR1 MGHRA, CDR2 YSYEKL. The CDR3 is 13 amino acids. The CDR3 region has the DNA TGCGCCAGCAGGACAGGGGTGAATTCACCCCTCCACTTT. Amino acid sequence: CASRTGVNSPLHF.

This clone was found once. V is TRBV7-9 and J is TRBJ1-2; the D is unclear. V was trimmed by 6 bases and J by 4 bases, leaving 21 bases between them. This CDR3 has 16 residues. Germline-derived CDR1 and CDR2 are SEHNR and FQNEAQ (reference sequence). Here the CDR3 DNA reads TGTGCCAGCAGGAGTAAGACTAGGGTTTTCGGCTATGGCTACACCTTC. It yields the protein CASRSKTRVFGYGYTF. Looking up the rest from reference TRBV7-9 and TRBJ1-2 gives the full variable domain: DTGVSQNPRHKITKRGQNVTFRCDPISEHNRLYWYRQTLGQGPEFLTYFQNEAQLEKSRLLSDRFSAERPKGSFSTLEIQRTEQGDSAMYLCASRSKTRVFGYGYTFGSGTRLTVV.

The chain uses TRBV12-3 or TRBV12-4 and TRBJ1-1; tentative D call: TRBD1 (6 bases). Trimming removed 11 bases at V and 1 base at J, with 14 bases between. The CDR3 runs 13 residues. The CDR3 DNA sequence: TGTGCCGGGAAGGGGGACGGGAACACTGAAGCTTTCTTT. It specifies CAGKGDGNTEAFF.

J is TRBJ2-5 and V is TRBV7-9, with 7 bases fitting TRBD2. Germline trimming cut 5 bases from V and 5 bases from J; bases unmatched to any gene: 8. Germline V gene data show CDR1 as SEHNR and CDR2 as FQNEAQ (reference sequence). The CDR3 is 14 amino acids. The CDR3 here is CASSTQGGQETQYF. CDR3 in DNA: TGTGCCAGCAGCACCCAGGGAGGGCAGGAGACCCAGTACTTC.

The rearrangement links TRBV19 to TRBJ1-6; D gene ambiguous. V dropped 8 bases and J dropped 1 base, with 6 bases sitting between them. The germline CDR1 and CDR2 sequences are LNHDA and SQIVND (reference sequence). The CDR3 has 13 residues. The CDR3 here is CASSESYNSPLHF. As DNA, the CDR3 is TGTGCCAGTTCGGAGTCCTATAATTCACCCCTCCACTTT. Drawing the rest from reference TRBV19 and TRBJ1-6, the complete variable domain is DGGITQSPKYLFRKEGQNVTLSCEQNLNHDAMYWYRQDPGQGLRLIYYSQIVNDFQKGDIAEGYSVSREKKESFPLTVTSAQKNPTAFYLCASSESYNSPLHFGNGTRLTVT.

V and J are TRBV19 and TRBJ2-7; 9 bases align to TRBD1. From germline, CDR1 is LNHDA and CDR2 SQIVND (reference sequence). The CDR3 is 19 amino acids. Trimming took 2 bases from V and 3 from J; bases not matched to a gene: 17. CDR3 residues: CASSIRLPLTGGNLYEQYF. In DNA, the CDR3 is TGTGCCAGTAGTATAAGACTCCCCCTGACAGGGGGAAACCTCTACGAGCAGTACTTC.

The rearrangement joins TRBV2 to TRBJ2-7; either TRBD1 or TRBD2 may supply D (8 bases each). Trimming cost V 7 bases and J 2 bases, with 21 bases left between them. Germline V lookup: CDR1 SNHLY, CDR2 FYNNEI. The CDR3 runs to 16 residues. The CDR3 is CASTPGGGTGTYEQYF. CDR3 in DNA: TGTGCCAGCACACCCGGCGGGGGGACAGGAACCTACGAGCAGTACTTC.

The V gene is TRBV7-6, the J gene TRBJ2-3, with 13 bases lining up with TRBD2. V lost 5 bases, J lost 0 bases, and 5 bases stayed unmatched. The CDR3 length is 17 residues. Germline V lookup: CDR1 SGHVS, CDR2 FNYEAQ. DNA for the CDR3: TGTGCCAGCAGCCCACGACTAGCGGGAGGCAGCACAGATACGCAGTATTTT. Residues: CASSPRLAGGSTDTQYF.

The chain carries TRBV10-2 and TRBJ1-4; D not certain. CDR1 is WSHSY, CDR2 SAAADI, per germline. Trimming stripped 2 bases from V and 5 bases from J, with 6 bases between. CDR3 length: 13 amino acids. For the CDR3, the DNA is TGCGCCAGCAGTGAGCTGCAGAATGAAAAACTGTTTTTT. This codes for CASSELQNEKLFF.